Described below is a single T cell receptor beta chain sequence and its context. The antigen is not known. Template switching by 5'RACE produced TCR cDNA, adding a universal primer site and UMIs. TCRdb called the 5' RACE reads again in MiXCR, with one record for every CDR3 protein. The table has around 500,000 distinct CDR3 sequences, about a fifth seen once. The record originates from a study of T cells after yellow fever vaccination. About the study: Libraries from low-cell-number fractions were prepared with the SMART-Seq v4 Ultra Low Input RNA kit. Study outcomes and limitations: Most primary-vaccination clones reappeared after the booster (about 97% CD4, about 88% CD8).

Germline V gives CDR1 MGHRA, CDR2 YSYEKL. Trimming removed 7 bases from V and 2 bases from J, with 17 bases in between. CDR3 length: 15 residues. The sample was PBMCs, taken less than 25 days after the first yellow fever vaccination. The chain joins TRBV4-1 to TRBJ1-2, with D possibly being TRBD1 (5 bases). This receptor was identified in a man aged 18 to 29 who received the YFV17D yellow fever vaccine. The CDR3 is CASTTPGVINYGYTF. CDR3 sequence (DNA): TGCGCCAGCACAACCCCGGGGGTGATAAACTATGGCTACACCTTC.